The source of this TCR beta chain is a study of regulatory T cells in long-lasting Graves disease. Study observations and caveats: Relative to new patients (roughly 980), persistent patients exhibited greater sharing of public clonotypes (about 3,000). It was possible that the small sample size reduced accuracy. Persistent disease exhibited a predilection for TRBV28, TRBJ1-2 and TRBJ2-5.

The time point here: persistent/refractory GD, antithyroid drugs over 5 years with positive TRAb. With RNA extracted from PBMCs as input, the TCR library was made. The diagnosis of Graves' disease used American Thyroid Association guidelines. In the case of this clonotype: The antigen is not known.

The CDR3 runs 16 residues. CDR1 and CDR2 from the germline V gene are LGHNA and YNFKEQ. V lost 0 bases and J 2 bases, leaving 13 bases between the germline ends. The authors built TCR beta libraries using iRepertoire HTBI primers and Arm-PCR of CDR3 regions. TCRdb re-called the multiplex PCR reads through MiXCR, storing one row per CDR3 protein. The table has about 290,000 distinct CDR3 sequences, around 20% seen once; the top ten hold roughly three fifths. The V and J genes are TRBV4-2 and TRBJ2-5, with D perhaps given as TRBD1 or TRBD2 (5 bases each). Here the sequenced sample was peripheral blood mononuclear cells (PBMCs), taken when the disease was refractory, from a patient treated with antithyroid drugs. This clonotype originated in a female donor with Graves disease. The CDR3 region is CASSQDRGRKQETQYF. In nucleotides, the CDR3 is TGTGCCAGCAGCCAAGATCGGGGCAGGAAGCAAGAGACCCAGTACTTC.